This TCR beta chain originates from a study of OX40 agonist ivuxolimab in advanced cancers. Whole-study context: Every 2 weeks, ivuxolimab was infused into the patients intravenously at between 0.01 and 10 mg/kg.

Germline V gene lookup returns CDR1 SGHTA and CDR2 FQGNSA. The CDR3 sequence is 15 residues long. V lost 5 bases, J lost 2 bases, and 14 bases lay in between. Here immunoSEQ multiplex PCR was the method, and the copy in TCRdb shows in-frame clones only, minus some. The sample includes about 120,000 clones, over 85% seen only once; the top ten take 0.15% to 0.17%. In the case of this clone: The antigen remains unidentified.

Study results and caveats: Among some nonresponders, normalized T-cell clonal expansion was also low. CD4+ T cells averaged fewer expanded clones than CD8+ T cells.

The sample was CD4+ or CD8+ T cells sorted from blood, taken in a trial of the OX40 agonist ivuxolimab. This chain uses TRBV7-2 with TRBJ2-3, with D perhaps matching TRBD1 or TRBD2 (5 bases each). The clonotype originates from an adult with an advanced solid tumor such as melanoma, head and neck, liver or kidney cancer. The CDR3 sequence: CASSNRDPYTDTQYF. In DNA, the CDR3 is TGTGCCAGCAGCAACCGGGACCCATACACAGATACGCAGTATTTT.